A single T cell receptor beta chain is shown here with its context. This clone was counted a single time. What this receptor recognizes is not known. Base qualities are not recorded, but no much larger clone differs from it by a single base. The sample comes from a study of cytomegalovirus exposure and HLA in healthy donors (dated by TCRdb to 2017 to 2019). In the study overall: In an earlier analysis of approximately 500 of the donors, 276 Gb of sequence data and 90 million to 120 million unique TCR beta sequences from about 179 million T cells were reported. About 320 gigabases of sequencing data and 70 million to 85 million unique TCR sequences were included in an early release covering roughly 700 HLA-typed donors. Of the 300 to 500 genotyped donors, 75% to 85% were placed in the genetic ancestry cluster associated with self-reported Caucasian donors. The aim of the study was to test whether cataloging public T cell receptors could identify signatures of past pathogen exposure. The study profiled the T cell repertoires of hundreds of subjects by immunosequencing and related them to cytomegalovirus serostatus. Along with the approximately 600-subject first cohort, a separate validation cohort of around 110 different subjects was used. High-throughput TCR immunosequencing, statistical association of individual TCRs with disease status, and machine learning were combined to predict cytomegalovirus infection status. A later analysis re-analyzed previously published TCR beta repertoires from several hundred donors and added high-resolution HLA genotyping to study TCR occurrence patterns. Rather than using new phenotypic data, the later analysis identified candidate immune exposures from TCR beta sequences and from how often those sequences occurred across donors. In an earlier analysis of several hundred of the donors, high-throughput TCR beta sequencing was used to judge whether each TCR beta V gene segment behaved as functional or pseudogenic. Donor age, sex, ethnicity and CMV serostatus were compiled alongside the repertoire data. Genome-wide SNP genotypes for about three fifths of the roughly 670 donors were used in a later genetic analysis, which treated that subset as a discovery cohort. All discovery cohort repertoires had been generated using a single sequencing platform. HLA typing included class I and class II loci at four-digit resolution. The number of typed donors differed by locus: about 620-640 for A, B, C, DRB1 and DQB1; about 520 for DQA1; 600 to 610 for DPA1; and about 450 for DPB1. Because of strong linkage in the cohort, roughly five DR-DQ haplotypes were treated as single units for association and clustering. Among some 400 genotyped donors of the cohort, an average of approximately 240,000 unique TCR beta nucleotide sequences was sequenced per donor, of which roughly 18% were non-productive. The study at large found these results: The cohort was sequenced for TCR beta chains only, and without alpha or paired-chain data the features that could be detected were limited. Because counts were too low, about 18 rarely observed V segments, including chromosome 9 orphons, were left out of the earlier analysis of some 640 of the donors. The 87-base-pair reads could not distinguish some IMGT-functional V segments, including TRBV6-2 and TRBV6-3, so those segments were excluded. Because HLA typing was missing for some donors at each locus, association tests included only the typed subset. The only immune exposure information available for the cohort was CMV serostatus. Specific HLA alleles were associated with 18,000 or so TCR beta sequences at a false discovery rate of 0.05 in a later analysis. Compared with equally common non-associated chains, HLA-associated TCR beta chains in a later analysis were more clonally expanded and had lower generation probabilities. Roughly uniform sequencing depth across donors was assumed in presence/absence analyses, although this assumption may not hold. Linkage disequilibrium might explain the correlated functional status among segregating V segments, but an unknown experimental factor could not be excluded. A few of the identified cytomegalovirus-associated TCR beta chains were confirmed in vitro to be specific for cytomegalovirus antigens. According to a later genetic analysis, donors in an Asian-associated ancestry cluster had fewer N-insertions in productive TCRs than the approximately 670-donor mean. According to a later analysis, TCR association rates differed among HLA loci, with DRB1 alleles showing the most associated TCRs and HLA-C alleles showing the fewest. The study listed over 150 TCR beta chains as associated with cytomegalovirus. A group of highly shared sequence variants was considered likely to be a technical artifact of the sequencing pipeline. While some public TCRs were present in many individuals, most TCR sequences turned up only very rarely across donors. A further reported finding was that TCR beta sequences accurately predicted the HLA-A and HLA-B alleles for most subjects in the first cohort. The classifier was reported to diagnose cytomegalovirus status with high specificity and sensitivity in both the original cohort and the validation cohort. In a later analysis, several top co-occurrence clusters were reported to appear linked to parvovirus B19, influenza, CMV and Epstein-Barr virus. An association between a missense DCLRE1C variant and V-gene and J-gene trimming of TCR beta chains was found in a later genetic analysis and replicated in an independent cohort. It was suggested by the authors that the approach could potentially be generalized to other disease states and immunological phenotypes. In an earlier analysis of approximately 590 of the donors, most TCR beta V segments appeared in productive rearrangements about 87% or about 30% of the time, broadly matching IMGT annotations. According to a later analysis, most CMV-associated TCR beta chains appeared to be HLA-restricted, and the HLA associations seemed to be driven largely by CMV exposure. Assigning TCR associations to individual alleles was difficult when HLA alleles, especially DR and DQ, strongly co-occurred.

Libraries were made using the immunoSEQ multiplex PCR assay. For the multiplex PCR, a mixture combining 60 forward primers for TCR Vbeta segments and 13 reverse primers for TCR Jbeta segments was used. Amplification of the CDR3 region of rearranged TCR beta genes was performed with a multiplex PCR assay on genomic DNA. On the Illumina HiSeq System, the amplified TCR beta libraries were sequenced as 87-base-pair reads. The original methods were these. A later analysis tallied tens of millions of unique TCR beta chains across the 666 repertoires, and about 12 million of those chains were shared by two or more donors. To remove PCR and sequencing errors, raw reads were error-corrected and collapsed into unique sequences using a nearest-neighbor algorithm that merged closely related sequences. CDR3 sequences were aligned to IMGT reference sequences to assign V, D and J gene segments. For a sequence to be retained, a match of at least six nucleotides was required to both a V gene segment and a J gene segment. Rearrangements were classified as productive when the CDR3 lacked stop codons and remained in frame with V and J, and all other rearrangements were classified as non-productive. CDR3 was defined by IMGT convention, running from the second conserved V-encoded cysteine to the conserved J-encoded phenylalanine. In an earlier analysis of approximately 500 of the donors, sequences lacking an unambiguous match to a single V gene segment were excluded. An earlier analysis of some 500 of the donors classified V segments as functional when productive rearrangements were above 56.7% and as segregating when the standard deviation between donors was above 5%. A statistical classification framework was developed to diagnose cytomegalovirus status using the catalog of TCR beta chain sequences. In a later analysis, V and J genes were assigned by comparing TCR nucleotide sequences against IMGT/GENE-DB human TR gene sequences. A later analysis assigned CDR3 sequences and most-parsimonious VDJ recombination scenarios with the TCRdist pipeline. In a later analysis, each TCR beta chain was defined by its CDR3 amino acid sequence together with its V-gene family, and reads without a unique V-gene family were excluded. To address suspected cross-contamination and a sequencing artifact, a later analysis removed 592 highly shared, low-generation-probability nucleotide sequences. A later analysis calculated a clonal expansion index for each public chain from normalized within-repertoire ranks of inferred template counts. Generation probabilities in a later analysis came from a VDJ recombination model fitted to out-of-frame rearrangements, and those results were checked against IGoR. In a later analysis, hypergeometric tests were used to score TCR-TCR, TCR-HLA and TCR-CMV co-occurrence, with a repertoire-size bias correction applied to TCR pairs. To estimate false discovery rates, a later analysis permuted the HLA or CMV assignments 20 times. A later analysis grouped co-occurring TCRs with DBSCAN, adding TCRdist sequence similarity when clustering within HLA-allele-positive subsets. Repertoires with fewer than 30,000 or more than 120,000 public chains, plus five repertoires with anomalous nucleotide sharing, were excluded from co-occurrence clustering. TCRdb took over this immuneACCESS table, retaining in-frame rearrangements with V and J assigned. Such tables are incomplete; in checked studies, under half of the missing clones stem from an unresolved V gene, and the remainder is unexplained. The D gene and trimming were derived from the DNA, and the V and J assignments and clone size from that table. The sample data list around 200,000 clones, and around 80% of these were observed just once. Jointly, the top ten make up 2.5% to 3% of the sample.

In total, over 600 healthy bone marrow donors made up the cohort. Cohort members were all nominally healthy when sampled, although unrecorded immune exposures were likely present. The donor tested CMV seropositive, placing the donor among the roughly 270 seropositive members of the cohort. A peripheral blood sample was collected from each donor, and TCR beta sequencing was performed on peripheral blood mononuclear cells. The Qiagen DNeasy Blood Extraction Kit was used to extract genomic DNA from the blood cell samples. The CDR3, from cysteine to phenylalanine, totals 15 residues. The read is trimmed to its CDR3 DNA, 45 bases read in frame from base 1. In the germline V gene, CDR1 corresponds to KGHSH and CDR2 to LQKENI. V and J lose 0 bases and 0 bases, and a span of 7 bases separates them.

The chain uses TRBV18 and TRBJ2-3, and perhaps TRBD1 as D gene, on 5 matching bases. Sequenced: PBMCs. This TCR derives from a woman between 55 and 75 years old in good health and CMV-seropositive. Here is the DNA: TGTGCCAGCTCACCACCGGCAGGGAGCACAGATACGCAGTATTTT. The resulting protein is CASSPPAGSTDTQYF.